The T cell receptor (beta chain) under discussion was sequenced for a study of beta chain features in type 1 diabetes (dated by TCRdb to 2017 to 2018). Turning to the overall study: Mean age, gender distribution, total cell number and subset yield were not different between patients and healthy donors. A total of roughly 98,000,000 sorted cells were examined across all samples, and a strong correlation was observed between cell number per subset and RNA yield. In the study, TCRB repertoires of sorted circulating CD4+ T cell subsets from recently diagnosed type 1 diabetes patients were compared with those of matched healthy donors. Whereas all 28 donors provided naive and central memory subsets, regulatory and stem cell-like memory subsets were isolated from just 8 patients and roughly eight healthy donors.

The full study reports these points: At VDJ recombination sites, type 1 diabetes patients had fewer insertions and more deleted nucleotides, which implies abnormalities in thymic rearrangement. Shorter templates might be favored by PCR, yet because patient and control samples were amplified and corrected together, any such skew would affect both groups equally. Because small numbers of individuals were included in the HLA sub-analyses, any influence of HLA type on TCRB rearrangement was left unresolved. The naive, central memory and regulatory TCRB repertoires appeared to resemble one another more closely among patients than among healthy donors. Because cDNA rather than genomic DNA was sequenced, highly expressing activated cells could have been over-represented, although no difference in activation and CD3 levels was found between groups. Type 1 diabetes patients showed a moderate but significant shortening of TCRB CDR3 length in all four CD4+ subsets.

The CDR3 holds 13 amino acids from the cysteine to the phenylalanine. The only DNA kept is the CDR3, 39 bases in frame from the first base. V loses 5 bases of germline sequence and J loses 5 bases, and the interval between the two ends is 7 bases. For CDR1 and CDR2, the germline V gene (reference sequence) lists LNHDA and SQIVND. The entire amount of isolated RNA was reverse transcribed using the High Capacity cDNA Reverse Transcription Kit, so the sequenced TCRB transcripts were expressed ones. Naive, central memory and regulatory T cell samples underwent deep immunoSEQ sequencing, averaging roughly 3.3 million total reads per sample. After sorted cells were lysed in RLT buffer, RNA was extracted with DNase-treated RNeasy Micro or Mini kits, with the choice depending on cell number. To prevent cross-contamination, every cell subset was processed on its own, while patient and healthy donor samples were processed together. Using the immunoSEQ multiplex PCR, TCRB sequences were amplified from cDNA into 87-bp fragments spanning the CDR3 region. Sequencing of the amplicons was done on the Illumina HiSeq platform. The authors' pipeline ran thus. PCR bias was corrected computationally using synthetic template baselines, and reads within Hamming distance 2 were collapsed, with unmergeable singletons discarded. By aligning reads against IMGT, V, D and J genes, CDR3 length, and insertions or deletions at six rearrangement sites were assigned. Clonotype counts were normalized to sorted cell number within each subset before computing true diversity and Gini coefficients with the tcR R package. Repertoire sharing was quantified using the overlap coefficient calculated on TCRB nucleotide sequences. TCRdb holds this immuneACCESS table with in-frame rearrangements only. Some clones are missing; in checked studies, unresolved V genes explain under half, and the rest has no known cause. The DNA gave D and trimming, while V, J and clone size come from that table. This sample is represented by some 350,000 clones; roughly a tenth of them were singletons. About 0.64% of the sample comes from the top ten.

From each donor, a single peripheral blood sample of approximately 0.11 L on average was drawn into heparinised tubes. A BD FACSAria II and a panel including CD45RO, CCR7, CD25, CD127, CD95 and CD27 were used to sort naive, central memory, regulatory and stem cell-like memory CD4+ T cells. All sorted populations exceeded 98% purity. PBMCs were isolated right away by Lymphoprep density gradient centrifugation and were stained directly, without culture. So that batch effects would be minimized, each experiment stained and sorted samples in pairs, pairing one healthy donor with one patient. A remark on this clone: What antigen it recognizes has not been identified. Base qualities are not provided; no much larger clone lies one nucleotide away.

This receptor was obtained from a man younger than 45 with type 1 diabetes. Sequences were obtained from central memory CD4+ T cells from blood. The sequence joins TRBV19 to TRBJ2-6; no D gene can be assigned with confidence. The CDR3 loop reads CASSVDRANVLTF. The sequenced DNA: TGTGCCAGTAGTGTCGACAGGGCCAACGTCCTGACTTTC.